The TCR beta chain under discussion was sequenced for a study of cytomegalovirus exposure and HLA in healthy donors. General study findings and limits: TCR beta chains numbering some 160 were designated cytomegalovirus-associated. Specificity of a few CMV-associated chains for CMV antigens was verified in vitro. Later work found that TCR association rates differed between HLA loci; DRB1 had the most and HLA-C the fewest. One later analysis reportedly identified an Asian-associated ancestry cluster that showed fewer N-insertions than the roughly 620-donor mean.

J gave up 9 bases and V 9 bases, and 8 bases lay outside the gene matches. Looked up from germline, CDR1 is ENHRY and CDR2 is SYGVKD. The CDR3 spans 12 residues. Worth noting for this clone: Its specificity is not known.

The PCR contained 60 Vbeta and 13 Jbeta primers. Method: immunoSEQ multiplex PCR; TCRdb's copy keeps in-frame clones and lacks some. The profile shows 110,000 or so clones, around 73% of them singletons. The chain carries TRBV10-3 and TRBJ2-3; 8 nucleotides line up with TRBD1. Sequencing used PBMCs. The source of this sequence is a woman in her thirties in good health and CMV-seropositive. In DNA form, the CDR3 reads TGTGCCATGGGGGGACAGGCGGAAACGCAGTATTTT. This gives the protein CAMGGQAETQYF.